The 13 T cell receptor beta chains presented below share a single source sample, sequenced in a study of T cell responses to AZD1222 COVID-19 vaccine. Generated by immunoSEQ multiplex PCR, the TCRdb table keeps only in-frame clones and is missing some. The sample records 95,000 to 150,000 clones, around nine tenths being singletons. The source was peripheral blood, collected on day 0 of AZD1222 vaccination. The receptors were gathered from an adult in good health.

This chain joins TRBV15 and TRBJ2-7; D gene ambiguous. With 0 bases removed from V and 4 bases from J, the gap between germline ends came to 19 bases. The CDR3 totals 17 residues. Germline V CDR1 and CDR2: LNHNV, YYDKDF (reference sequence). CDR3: CATSRDKLGLPAYEQYV. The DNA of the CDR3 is TGTGCCACCAGCAGAGATAAGCTTGGCCTCCCTGCGTACGAGCAGTACGTC.

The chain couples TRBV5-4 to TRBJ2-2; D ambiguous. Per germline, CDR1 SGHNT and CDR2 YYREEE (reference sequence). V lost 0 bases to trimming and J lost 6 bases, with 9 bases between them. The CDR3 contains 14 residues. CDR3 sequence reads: CASSLGGLAGELFF. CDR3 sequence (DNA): TGTGCCAGCAGCTTGGGGGGTCTGGCCGGGGAGCTGTTTTTT.

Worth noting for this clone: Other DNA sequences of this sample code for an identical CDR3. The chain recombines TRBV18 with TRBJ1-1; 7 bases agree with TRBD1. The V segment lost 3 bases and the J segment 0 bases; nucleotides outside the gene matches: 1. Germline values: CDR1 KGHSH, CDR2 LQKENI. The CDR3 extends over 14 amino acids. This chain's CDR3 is CASSPGQLNTEAFF. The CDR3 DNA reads TGTGCCAGCTCACCGGGACAGTTGAACACTGAAGCTTTCTTT.

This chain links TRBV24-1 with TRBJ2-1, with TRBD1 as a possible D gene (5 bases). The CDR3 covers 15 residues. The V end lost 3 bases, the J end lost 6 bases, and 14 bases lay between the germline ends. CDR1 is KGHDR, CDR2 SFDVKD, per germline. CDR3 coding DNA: TGTGCCACCAGTGATCCCCTGGGCCAGGGCAATGAGCAGTTCTTC. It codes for CATSDPLGQGNEQFF.

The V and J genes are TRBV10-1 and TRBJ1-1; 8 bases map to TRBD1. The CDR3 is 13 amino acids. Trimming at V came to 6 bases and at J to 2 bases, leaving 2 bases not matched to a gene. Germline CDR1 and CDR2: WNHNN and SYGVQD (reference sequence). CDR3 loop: CASRTGENTEAFF. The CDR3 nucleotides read TGCGCCAGCAGGACAGGGGAAAACACTGAAGCTTTCTTT.

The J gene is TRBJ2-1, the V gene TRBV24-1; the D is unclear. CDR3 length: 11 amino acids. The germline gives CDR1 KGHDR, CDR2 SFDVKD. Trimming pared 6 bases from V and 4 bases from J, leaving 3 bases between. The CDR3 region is CATSYYNEQFF. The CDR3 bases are TGTGCCACCAGTTATTACAATGAGCAGTTCTTC.

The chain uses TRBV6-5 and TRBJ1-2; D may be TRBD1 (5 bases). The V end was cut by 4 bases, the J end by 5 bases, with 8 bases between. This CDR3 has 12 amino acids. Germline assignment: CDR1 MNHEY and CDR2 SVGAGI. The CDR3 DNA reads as TGTGCCAGCAGTTTACCAGGGTATGGCTACACCTTC. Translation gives CASSLPGYGYTF.

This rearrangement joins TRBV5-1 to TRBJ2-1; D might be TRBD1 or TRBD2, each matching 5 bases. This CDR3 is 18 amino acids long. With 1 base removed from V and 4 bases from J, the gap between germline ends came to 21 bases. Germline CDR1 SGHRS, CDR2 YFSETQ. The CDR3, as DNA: TGCGCCAGCAGCTTGTGGGGGTCAGGAGTGGTGGATTACAATGAGCAGTTCTTC. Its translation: CASSLWGSGVVDYNEQFF.

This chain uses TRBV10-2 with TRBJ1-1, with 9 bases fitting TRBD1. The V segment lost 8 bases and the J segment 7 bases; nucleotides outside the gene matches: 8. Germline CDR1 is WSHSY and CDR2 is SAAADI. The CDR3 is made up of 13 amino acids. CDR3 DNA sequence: TGCGCCAGCCATGATTGGACAGGGGATGAAGCTTTCTTT. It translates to CASHDWTGDEAFF.

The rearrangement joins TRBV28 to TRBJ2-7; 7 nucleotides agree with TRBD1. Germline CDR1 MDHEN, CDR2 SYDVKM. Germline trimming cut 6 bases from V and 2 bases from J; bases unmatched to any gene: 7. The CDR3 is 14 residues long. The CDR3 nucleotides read TGTGCCAGCAGCCCGGGACAGATGCCCTACGAGCAGTACGTC. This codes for CASSPGQMPYEQYV.

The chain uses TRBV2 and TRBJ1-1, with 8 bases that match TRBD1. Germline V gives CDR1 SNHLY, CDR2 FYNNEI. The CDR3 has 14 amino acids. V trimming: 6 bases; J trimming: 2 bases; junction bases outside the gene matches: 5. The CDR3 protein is CASSDRGANTEAFF. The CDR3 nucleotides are TGTGCCAGCAGCGACAGGGGAGCCAACACTGAAGCTTTCTTT.

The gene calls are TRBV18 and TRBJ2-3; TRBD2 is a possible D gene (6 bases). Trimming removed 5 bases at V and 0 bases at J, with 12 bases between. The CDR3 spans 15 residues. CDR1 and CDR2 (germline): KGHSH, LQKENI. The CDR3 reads CASSSLGSSTDTQYF. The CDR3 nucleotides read TGTGCCAGCTCATCACTCGGGAGTAGCACAGATACGCAGTATTTT.

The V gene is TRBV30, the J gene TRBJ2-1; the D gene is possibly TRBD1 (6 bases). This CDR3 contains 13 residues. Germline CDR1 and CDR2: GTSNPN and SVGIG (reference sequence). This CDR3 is CALRRGALHEQFF. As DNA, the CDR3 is TGTGCACTCCGCAGGGGCGCGCTTCATGAGCAGTTCTTC.